The rows below give T cell receptor beta chains drawn from one sample of a study of post-analysis software for immune sequencing data. MiXCR, applied by TCRdb to the PCR reads, yields one record per CDR3 protein. The table lists roughly 700,000 distinct CDR3 sequences, roughly 27% of them singletons, with approximately 0.55% in the top ten. Sequenced input: blood. These receptors were collected from a girl aged 5-17 years with multiple sclerosis. The CDR3 runs from the conserved cysteine through the conserved F or W. The D gene is left open where the match is weak. The size field is filled for only some rows; it gives once, few, many or a size class.

J gene,D gene,CDR3 length,clone size,V gene,CDR3 protein,CDR3 DNA
TRBJ1-2,TRBD1,15,.,TRBV6-5,CASSYSDRVDYGYTF,TGTGCCAGCAGTTACTCTGACAGGGTTGACTATGGCTACACCTTC
TRBJ2-2,.,14,.,TRBV20-1,CSAGQRDDTGELFF,TGCAGTGCTGGACAGAGGGACGACACCGGGGAGCTGTTTTTT
TRBJ2-3,TRBD2,14,.,TRBV20-1,CSARGDSSTDTQYF,TGCAGTGCTCGGGGGGACTCTAGCACAGATACGCAGTATTTT
TRBJ2-3,TRBD2,17,few,TRBV4-1,CASSQEGTSGSTDTQYF,TGCGCCAGCAGCCAAGAAGGGACTAGCGGGAGCACAGATACGCAGTATTTT
TRBJ1-2,TRBD1,13,.,TRBV12-5,CASGWDSTYGYTF,TGTGCTAGTGGTTGGGACAGCACCTATGGCTACACCTTC
TRBJ2-1,TRBD2,15,.,TRBV7-2,CASSLKSGSYNEQFF,TGTGCCAGCAGCCTGAAGAGCGGGAGCTACAATGAGCAGTTCTTC
TRBJ1-4,.,15,.,TRBV7-2,CASSKLGGGDEKLFF,TGTGCCAGCAGCAAACTTGGAGGTGGGGATGAAAAACTGTTTTTT
TRBJ2-1,.,14,few,TRBV5-1,CASSSKVSYNEQFF,TGCGCCAGCAGCTCCAAGGTCTCCTACAATGAGCAGTTCTTC
TRBJ2-1,.,12,.,TRBV6-5,CASSYSVKEQFF,TGTGCCAGCAGTTACTCGGTTAAAGAGCAGTTCTTC
TRBJ2-2,.,13,few,TRBV29-1,CSVDPEATGELFF,TGCAGCGTTGACCCAGAGGCCACCGGGGAGCTGTTTTTT
TRBJ2-7,TRBD2,16,.,TRBV10-3,CAISDPGTGGSYEQYF,TGTGCCATCAGTGATCCCGGGACGGGGGGCTCCTACGAGCAGTACTTC
TRBJ1-4,.,15,.,TRBV5-1,CASSFAVGTNEKLFF,TGCGCCAGCAGCTTTGCGGTCGGAACTAATGAAAAACTGTTTTTT
TRBJ2-1,.,15,once,TRBV18,CASPQMTGRYNEQFF,TGTGCCAGCCCACAAATGACGGGGCGGTACAATGAGCAGTTCTTC
TRBJ2-1,.,15,.,TRBV5-1,CASSLEGLVGSRPFF,TGCGCCAGCAGCTTGGAGGGTCTCGTGGGGAGCCGTCCGTTCTTC
TRBJ2-1,.,15,few,TRBV24-1,CATSGRGRHINEQFF,TGTGCCACCAGTGGGCGGGGGCGTCATATTAATGAGCAGTTCTTC
TRBJ2-1,.,13,.,TRBV2,CASMGRNNNEQFF,TGTGCCAGCATGGGGCGGAATAATAATGAGCAGTTCTTC
TRBJ2-5,TRBD1,14,few,TRBV28,CASRITGAQETQYF,TGTGCCAGCAGAATAACAGGGGCCCAAGAGACCCAGTACTTC
TRBJ2-5,.,14,.,TRBV7-2,CASSKRSGAETQYF,TGTGCCAGCAGCAAAAGGTCGGGGGCCGAGACCCAGTACTTC
TRBJ2-7,.,12,.,TRBV28,CASTVGISGQYF,TGTGCCAGCACTGTCGGGATTAGCGGGCAGTACTTC
TRBJ1-2,.,18,few,TRBV7-9,CASSLTILKDGMSYGYTF,TGTGCCAGCAGCTTAACCATACTCAAAGACGGAATGAGCTATGGCTACACCTTC
TRBJ2-7,.,16,.,TRBV5-5,CASSLAFGAPSYEQYF,TGTGCCAGCAGCTTGGCCTTCGGAGCACCTTCCTACGAGCAGTACTTC
TRBJ2-7,.,12,few,TRBV27,CASSLSGGGQYF,TGTGCCAGCAGTTTATCCGGTGGTGGGCAGTACTTC
TRBJ2-3,TRBD1,14,.,TRBV4-3,CASSPSTGSNTQYF,TGCGCCAGCAGCCCATCGACAGGGAGCAATACGCAGTATTTT
TRBJ2-4,.,16,.,TRBV25-1,CAGSEFRGQAKNIQYF,TGTGCCGGCAGTGAATTTAGAGGGCAAGCCAAAAACATTCAGTACTTC
TRBJ2-6,TRBD1,18,few,TRBV6-1,CASRPTGTGYSGANVLTF,TGTGCCAGCAGGCCTACCGGGACAGGCTACTCTGGGGCCAACGTCCTGACTTTC
TRBJ1-6,TRBD1,17,.,TRBV6-1,CASSPRDRDSYNSPLHF,TGTGCCAGCAGCCCCCGGGACAGAGACTCCTATAATTCACCCCTCCACTTT
TRBJ2-7,.,13,.,TRBV7-2,CASSTAGQFGQYF,TGTGCCAGCAGCACCGCCGGGCAATTTGGTCAGTACTTC
TRBJ1-1,.,14,few,TRBV10-2,CASTQGAGNTEAFF,TGCGCCAGCACCCAGGGTGCGGGGAACACTGAAGCTTTCTTT
TRBJ2-1,TRBD2,15,.,TRBV5-1,CASSLEVAGNDEQFF,TGCGCCAGCAGCTTGGAAGTAGCGGGGAATGATGAGCAGTTCTTC
TRBJ2-7,TRBD2,15,many,TRBV6-5,CASSYSAGGAYEQYF,TGTGCCAGCAGTTACTCGGCGGGGGGCGCTTACGAGCAGTACTTC
TRBJ2-5,TRBD2,15,few,TRBV10-3,CAISVREESVETQYF,TGTGCCATCAGTGTACGGGAGGAAAGTGTGGAGACCCAGTACTTC
TRBJ2-7,TRBD1,16,.,TRBV15,CATSRDQTGGFYEQYF,TGTGCCACCAGCAGAGATCAGACAGGGGGCTTCTACGAGCAGTACTTC
TRBJ2-7,TRBD1,13,few,TRBV28,CASRSTGIYEQYF,TGTGCCAGCAGGTCGACAGGGATCTACGAGCAGTACTTC
TRBJ1-1,.,13,once,TRBV4-2,CASSQEGWTEAFF,TGTGCCAGCAGCCAAGAAGGGTGGACTGAAGCTTTCTTT
TRBJ2-1,TRBD2,16,few,TRBV4-2,CASSQENSGGNNEQFF,TGTGCCAGCAGCCAAGAGAATAGCGGGGGGAACAATGAGCAGTTCTTC
TRBJ2-7,TRBD2,16,many,TRBV7-9,CASSRNPLAGGDEQYF,TGTGCCAGCAGCCGGAATCCACTAGCGGGGGGCGACGAGCAGTACTTC
TRBJ1-2,.,17,few,TRBV15,CATSRDLRTPDNYGYTF,TGTGCCACCAGCAGAGATTTACGGACACCAGATAACTATGGCTACACCTTC
TRBJ2-7,.,12,.,TRBV29-1,CSVVGDAYEQYF,TGCAGCGTTGTTGGGGATGCCTACGAGCAGTACTTC
TRBJ2-7,TRBD1,14,many,TRBV5-1,CASSLEDRAYEQYF,TGCGCCAGCAGCTTGGAGGACAGGGCCTACGAGCAGTACTTC
TRBJ1-2,TRBD1,13,.,TRBV20-1,CSARIAGGYGYTF,TGCAGTGCTAGAATAGCAGGGGGGTATGGCTACACCTTC
TRBJ2-5,.,13,few,TRBV12-3/TRBV12-4,CASSRIPSETQYF,TGTGCCAGCAGCCGTATCCCTTCAGAGACCCAGTACTTC
TRBJ2-3,.,11,.,TRBV10-3,CAISESAGLYF,TGTGCCATCAGTGAGTCGGCAGGGTTGTATTTT
TRBJ2-5,.,14,.,TRBV6-1,CASSEWGAQETQYF,TGTGCCAGCAGTGAATGGGGCGCCCAAGAGACCCAGTACTTC